Detailed here is one TCR beta chain. This clonotype was seen only a few times. Its antigen has not been determined. Base qualities are not recorded, but no much larger clone differs from it by a single base. The data belong to a study of blood T cells in healthy people across ages (dated by TCRdb to about 2015). Looking at the study overall: In model experiments, template switching captured about one uniquely barcoded TCR beta cDNA molecule for every two T cells. To track age-related changes in TCR beta repertoire diversity, the study relied on deep sequencing normalized with unique cDNA molecular identifiers. Four age groups were formed from the donors: young (average about 15 years), middle-aged (around 40), aged (under 70) and long-lived (roughly 88). To avoid experimental bias, donors of different ages were randomly spread across the sequencing lanes. Two additional independent replicas of 1 million unique cDNA reads from the same blood draw were analyzed for two donors (one aged 18 to 30 and one aged 80 or older).

The approximately 39 donors, aged 6 to 90 years, were systemically healthy Caucasian individuals from Russia. Each donor gave about 9.7 milliliters of peripheral blood, drawn into EDTA-treated Vacutainer tubes. PBMCs were isolated by Ficoll-Paque density-gradient centrifugation, with at least 6 million obtained per sample. Total RNA, at least 5 micrograms per sample, was extracted from PBMCs with Trizol reagent. The percentages of naive CD45RAhigh/CD27high T cells were determined by flow cytometry on a PBMC aliquot from every donor. Preparation of the library involved 5' RACE. A second PCR of roughly 7 to 12 cycles was performed with a sample-barcoded 5' primer and a J-beta primer mix. Each TCR beta cDNA molecule received a unique molecular identifier from a template-switch 5' adaptor carrying 12 random nucleotides. Each sample yielded at least 2.5 million CDR3-containing paired-end reads. The Mint cDNA synthesis kit, primed by a TRBC-specific oligonucleotide, was used to synthesize first-strand cDNA from all RNA. Following uracil-DNA glycosylase treatment, all cDNA underwent a first 18-cycle PCR with the universal primers M1SS and BC2_uni_R. The authors' pipeline ran thus. For normalization, 1 million high-quality reads were randomly selected from each sample, with every read carrying a distinct molecular identifier. Reads with shared molecular identifiers were discarded instead of being binned into consensus sequences. MiTCR, set to a Q25 quality threshold and the strictest error-elimination algorithm, was used for CDR3 identification, clonotype clustering and error correction. Lower-bound total TCR beta diversity was estimated with a nonparametric unseen species model using Euler transformation. TCRdb took the public reads, trimmed them with fastp at Q25, ran MiXCR for clone calling and kept in-frame beta chains. Each entry is one CDR3 protein sequence, shown with its most common DNA and genes. The V and J calls shown here were made by TCRdb, not taken from the authors' results. The sample table contains around 1,800,000 distinct CDR3 sequences; only one count was recorded for approximately 40% of them. Clones ranked in the top ten supply 20% to 25% of the sample.

The CDR3, from cysteine to phenylalanine, totals 18 residues. Kept here is only the CDR3 DNA, which spans 54 bases and is read in frame from base 1. V is cut back by 3 bases and J by 5 bases, with 12 bases in the junction unmatched. For CDR1 and CDR2, the germline V gene (reference sequence) lists PRHDT and FYEKMQ. General study outcomes and caveats: Observed TCR beta diversity per million T cells fell roughly linearly with age, and a significant reduction was already apparent by age around 40. Because donor CMV infection status was unknown, age-related changes in expanded clonotypes were potentially confounded. Total diversity estimates from one million sequenced T cells were considered lower bounds and underestimates. Bulk unsorted PBMC profiling prevented conclusive comparison of naive and antigen-experienced compartments. Compared with the aged group, the long-lived group had more naive CD4+ T cells, fewer expanded clones and increased TCR diversity, suggesting age selection. There was a strong correlation between observed TCR beta diversity and the percentage of naive T cells measured by flow cytometry.

Sequencing used blood. The chain is assembled from TRBV13 and TRBJ2-1; 11 bases in the middle match TRBD2. The clonotype comes from a human donor in good health. The encoded CDR3 is CASSFRPQLAGDDNEQFF. The DNA sequence is given as TGTGCCAGCAGCTTCAGGCCCCAACTAGCGGGGGATGACAATGAGCAGTTCTTC.